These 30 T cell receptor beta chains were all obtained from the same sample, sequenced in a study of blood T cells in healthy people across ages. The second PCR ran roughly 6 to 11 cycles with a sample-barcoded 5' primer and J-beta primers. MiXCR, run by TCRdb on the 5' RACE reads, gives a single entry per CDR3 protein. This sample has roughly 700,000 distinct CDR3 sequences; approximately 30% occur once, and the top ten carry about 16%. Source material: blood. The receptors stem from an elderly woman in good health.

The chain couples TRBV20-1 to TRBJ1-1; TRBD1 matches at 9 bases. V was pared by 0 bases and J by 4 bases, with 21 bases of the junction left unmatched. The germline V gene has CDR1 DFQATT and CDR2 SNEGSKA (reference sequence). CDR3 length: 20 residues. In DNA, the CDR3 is TGCAGTGCTAGAGATCTCGACAGGGGGAACCTCAGGGGTCCTTCCACTGAAGCTTTCTTT. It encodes CSARDLDRGNLRGPSTEAFF.

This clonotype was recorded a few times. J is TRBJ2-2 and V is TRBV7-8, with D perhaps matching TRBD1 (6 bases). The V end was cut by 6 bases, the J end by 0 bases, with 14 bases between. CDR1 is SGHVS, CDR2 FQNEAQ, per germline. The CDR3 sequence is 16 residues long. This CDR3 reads CASRKPGHANTGELFF. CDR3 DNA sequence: TGTGCCAGCAGAAAACCGGGACACGCGAACACCGGGGAGCTGTTTTTT.

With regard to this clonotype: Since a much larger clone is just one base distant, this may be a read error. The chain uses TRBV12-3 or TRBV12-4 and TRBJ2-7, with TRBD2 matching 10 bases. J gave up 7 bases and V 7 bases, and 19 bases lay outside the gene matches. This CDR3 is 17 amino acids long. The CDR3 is CASIPGRTSGVYNEQYF. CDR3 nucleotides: TGTGCCAGCATCCCAGGTAGGACTAGCGGAGTCTACAATGAGCAGTACTTC.

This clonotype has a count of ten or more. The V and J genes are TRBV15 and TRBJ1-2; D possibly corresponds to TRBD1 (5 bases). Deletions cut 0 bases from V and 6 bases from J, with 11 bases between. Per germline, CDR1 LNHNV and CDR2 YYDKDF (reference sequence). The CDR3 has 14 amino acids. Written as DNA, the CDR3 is TGTGCCACCAGCAGAGATCTCAGGGTGGATGGCTACACCTTC. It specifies CATSRDLRVDGYTF.

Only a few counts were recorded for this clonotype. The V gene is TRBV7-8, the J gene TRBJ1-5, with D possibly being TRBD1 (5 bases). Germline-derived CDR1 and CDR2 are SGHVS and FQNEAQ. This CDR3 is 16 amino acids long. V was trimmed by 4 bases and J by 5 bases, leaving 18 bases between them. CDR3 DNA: TGTGCCAGCAGCTCTACCGGGACGGCAGAATATCAGCCCCAGCATTTT. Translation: CASSSTGTAEYQPQHF.

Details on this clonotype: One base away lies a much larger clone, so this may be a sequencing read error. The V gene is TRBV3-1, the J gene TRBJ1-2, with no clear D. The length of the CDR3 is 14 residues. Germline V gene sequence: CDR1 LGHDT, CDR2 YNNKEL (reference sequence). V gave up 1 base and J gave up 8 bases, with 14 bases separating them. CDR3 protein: CASSQVGYMGGYTF. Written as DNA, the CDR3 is TGTGCCAGCAGCCAAGTTGGGTATATGGGCGGCTACACCTTC.

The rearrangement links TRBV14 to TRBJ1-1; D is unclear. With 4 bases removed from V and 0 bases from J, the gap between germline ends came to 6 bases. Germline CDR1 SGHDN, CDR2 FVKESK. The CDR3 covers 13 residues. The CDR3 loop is CASSPFMNTEAFF. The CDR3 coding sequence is TGTGCCAGCAGCCCATTTATGAACACTGAAGCTTTCTTT. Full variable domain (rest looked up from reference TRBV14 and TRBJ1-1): EAGVTQFPSHSVIEKGQTVTLRCDPISGHDNLYWYRRVMGKEIKFLLHFVKESKQDESGMPNNRFLAERTGGTYSTLKVQPAELEDSGVYFCASSPFMNTEAFFGQGTRLTVV.

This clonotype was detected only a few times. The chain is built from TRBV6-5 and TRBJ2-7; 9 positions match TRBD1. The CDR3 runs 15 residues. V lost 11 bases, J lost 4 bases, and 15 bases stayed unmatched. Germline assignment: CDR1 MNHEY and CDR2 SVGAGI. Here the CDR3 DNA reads TGTGCCGGCATCAGATCCGGGACAGGGATGTACGAGCAGTACTTC. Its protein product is CAGIRSGTGMYEQYF.

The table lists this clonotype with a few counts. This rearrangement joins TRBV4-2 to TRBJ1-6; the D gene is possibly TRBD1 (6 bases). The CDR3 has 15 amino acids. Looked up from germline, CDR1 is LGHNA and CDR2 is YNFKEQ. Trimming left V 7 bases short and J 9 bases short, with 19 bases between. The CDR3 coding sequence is TGTGCCAGCACCTTATCGGCAGGGGCTAGTTCACCCCTCCACTTT. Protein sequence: CASTLSAGASSPLHF.

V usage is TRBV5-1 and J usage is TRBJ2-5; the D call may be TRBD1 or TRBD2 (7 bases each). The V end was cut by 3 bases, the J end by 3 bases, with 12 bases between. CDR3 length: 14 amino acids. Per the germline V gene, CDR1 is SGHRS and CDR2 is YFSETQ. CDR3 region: CASSSGGGEETQYF. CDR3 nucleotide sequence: TGCGCCAGCAGCTCAGGGGGGGGCGAAGAGACCCAGTACTTC. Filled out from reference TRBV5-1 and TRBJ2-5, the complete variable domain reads KAGVTQTPRYLIKTRGQQVTLSCSPISGHRSVSWYQQTPGQGLQFLFEYFSETQRNKGNFPGRFSGRQFSNSRSEMNVSTLELGDSALYLCASSSGGGEETQYFGPGTRLLVL.

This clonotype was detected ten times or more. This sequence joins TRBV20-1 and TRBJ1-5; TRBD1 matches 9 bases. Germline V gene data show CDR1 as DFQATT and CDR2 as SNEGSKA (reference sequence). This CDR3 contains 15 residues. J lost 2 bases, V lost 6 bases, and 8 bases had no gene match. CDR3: CSATTGGAGNQPQHF. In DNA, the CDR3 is TGCAGTGCCACCACAGGGGGCGCGGGCAATCAGCCCCAGCATTTT.

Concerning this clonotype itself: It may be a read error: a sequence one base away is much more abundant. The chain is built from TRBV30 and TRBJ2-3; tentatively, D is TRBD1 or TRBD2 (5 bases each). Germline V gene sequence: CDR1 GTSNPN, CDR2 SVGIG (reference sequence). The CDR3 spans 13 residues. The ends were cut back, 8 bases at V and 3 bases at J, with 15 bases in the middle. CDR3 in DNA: TGTGCCCGGCTCCGGGACCCGACAGATACGCAGTATTTT. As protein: CARLRDPTDTQYF.

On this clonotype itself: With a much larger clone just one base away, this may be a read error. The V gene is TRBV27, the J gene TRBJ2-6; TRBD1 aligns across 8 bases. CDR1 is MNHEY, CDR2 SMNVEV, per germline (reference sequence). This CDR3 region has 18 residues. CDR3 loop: CASHNTGTGNSGANVLAF. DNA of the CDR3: TGTGCCAGCCACAATACCGGGACAGGTAACTCTGGGGCCAACGTCCTGGCTTTC.

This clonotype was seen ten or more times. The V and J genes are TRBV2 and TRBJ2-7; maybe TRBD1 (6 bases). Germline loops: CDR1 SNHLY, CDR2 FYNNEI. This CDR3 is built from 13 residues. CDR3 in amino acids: CATLGASSYEQYF. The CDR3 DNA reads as TGTGCTACTCTGGGGGCTAGCTCCTACGAGCAGTACTTC. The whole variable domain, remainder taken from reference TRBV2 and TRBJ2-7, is EPEVTQTPSHQVTQMGQEVILRCVPISNHLYFYWYRQILGQKVEFLVSFYNNEISEKSEIFDDQFSVERPDGSNFTLKIRSTKLEDSAMYFCATLGASSYEQYFGPGTRLTVT.

This CDR3 is CASSLGQGKMDSPLHF. CDR3 nucleotide sequence: TGTGCCAGCAGTTTAGGGCAGGGGAAAATGGATTCACCCCTCCACTTT. The V gene is TRBV28, the J gene TRBJ1-6, with a tentative D call TRBD1 (6 bases). Trimming shortened V by 2 bases and J by 8 bases, and 16 bases separated the two germline ends. CDR3 size: 16 residues. From germline, CDR1 is MDHEN and CDR2 SYDVKM.

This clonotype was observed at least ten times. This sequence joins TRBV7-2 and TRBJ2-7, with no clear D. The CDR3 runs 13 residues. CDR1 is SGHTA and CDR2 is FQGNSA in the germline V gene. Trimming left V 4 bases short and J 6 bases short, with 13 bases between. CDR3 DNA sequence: TGTGCCAGCAGCTCCCGGGCAGACGGCGAGCAGTACTTC. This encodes CASSSRADGEQYF.

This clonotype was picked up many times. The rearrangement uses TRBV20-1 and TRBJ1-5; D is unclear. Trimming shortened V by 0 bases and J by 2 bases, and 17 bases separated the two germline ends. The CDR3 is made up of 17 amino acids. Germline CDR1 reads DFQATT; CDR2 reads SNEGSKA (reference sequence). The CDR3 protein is CSARDIDSPGGNQPQHF. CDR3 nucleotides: TGCAGTGCTAGAGATATTGACTCCCCCGGGGGCAATCAGCCCCAGCATTTT.

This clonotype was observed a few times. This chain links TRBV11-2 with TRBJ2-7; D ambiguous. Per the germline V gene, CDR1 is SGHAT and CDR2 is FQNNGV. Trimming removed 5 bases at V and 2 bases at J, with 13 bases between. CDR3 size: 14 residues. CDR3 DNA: TGTGCCAGCAGCCCCCCTTTTTCACCCTACGAGCAGTACTTC. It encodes CASSPPFSPYEQYF. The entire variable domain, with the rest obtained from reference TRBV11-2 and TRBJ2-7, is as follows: EAGVAQSPRYKIIEKRQSVAFWCNPISGHATLYWYQQILGQGPKLLIQFQNNGVVDDSQLPKDRFSAERLKGVDSTLKIQPAKLEDSAVYLCASSPPFSPYEQYFGPGTRLTVT.

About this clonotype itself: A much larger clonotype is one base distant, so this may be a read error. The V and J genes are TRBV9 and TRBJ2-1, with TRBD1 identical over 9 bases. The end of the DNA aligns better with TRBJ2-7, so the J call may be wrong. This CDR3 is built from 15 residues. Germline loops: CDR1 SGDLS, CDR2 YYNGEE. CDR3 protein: CASSETTGGYNEQYF. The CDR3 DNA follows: TGTGCCAGCAGCGAGACGACAGGGGGATACAATGAGCAGTACTTC.

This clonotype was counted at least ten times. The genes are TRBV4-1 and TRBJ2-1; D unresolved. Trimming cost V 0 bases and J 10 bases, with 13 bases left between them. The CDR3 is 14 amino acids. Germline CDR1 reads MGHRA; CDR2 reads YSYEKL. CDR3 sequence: CASSQDAAQREQFF. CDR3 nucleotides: TGCGCCAGCAGCCAAGATGCGGCACAACGAGAGCAGTTCTTC.

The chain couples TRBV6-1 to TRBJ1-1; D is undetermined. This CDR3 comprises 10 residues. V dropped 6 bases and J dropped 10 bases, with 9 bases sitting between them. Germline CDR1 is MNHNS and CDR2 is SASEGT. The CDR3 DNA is TGTGCCAGCAGGGAGGACGGAGCTTTCTTT. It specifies CASREDGAFF.

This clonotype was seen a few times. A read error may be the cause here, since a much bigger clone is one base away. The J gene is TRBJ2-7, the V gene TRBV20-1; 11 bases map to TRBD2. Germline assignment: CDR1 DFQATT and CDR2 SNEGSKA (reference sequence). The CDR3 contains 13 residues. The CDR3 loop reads CNASGGQTYEQYF. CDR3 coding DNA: TGCAATGCTAGCGGGGGGCAGACCTACGAGCAGTACTTC.

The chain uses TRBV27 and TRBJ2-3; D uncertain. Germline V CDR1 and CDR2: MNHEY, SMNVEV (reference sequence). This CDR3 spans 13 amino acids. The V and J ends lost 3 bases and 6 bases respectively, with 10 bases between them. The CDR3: CASSFTLSDTQYF. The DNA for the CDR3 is TGTGCCAGCAGTTTCACTCTGTCGGATACGCAGTATTTT.

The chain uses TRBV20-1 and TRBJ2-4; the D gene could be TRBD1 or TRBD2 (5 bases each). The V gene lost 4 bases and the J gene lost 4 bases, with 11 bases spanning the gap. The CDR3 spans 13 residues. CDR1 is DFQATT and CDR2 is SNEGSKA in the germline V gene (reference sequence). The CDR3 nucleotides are TGCAGTGCTACTAGGGACGGAAAAAACATTCAGTACTTC. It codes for CSATRDGKNIQYF.

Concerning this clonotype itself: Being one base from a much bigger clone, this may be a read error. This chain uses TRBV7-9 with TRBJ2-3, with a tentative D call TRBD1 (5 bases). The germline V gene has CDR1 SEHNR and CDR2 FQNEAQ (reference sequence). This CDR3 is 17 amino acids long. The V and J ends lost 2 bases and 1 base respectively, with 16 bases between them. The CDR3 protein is CASSLYSWGTCTDTQYF. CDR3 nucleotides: TGTGCCAGCAGCTTATACTCTTGGGGCACTTGCACAGATACGCAGTATTTT. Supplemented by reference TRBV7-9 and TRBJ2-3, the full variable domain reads DTGVSQNPRHKITKRGQNVTFRCDPISEHNRLYWYRQTLGQGPEFLTYFQNEAQLEKSRLLSDRFSAERPKGSFSTLEIQRTEQGDSAMYLCASSLYSWGTCTDTQYFGPGTRLTVL.

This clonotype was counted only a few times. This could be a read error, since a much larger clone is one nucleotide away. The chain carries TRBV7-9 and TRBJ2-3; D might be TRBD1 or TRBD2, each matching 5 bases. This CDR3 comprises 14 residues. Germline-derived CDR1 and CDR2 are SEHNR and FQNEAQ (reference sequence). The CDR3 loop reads CVSSHPGPTDTQYF. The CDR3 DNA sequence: TGTGTCAGCAGCCACCCGGGACCCACAGATACGCAGTATTTT.

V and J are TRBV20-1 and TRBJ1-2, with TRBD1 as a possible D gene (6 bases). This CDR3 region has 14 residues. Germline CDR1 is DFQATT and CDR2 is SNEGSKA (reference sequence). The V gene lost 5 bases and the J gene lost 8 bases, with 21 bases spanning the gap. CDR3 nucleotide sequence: TGCAGTGCTCCCCGCGGGGGGCCCCCTGGGGGCTACACCTTC. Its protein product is CSAPRGGPPGGYTF.

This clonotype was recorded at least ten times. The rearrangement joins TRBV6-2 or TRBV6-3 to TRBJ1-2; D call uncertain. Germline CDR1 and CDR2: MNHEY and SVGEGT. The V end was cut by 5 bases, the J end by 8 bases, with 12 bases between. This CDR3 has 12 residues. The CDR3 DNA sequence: TGTGCCAGCAGTCCTGACCTGTCAGGCTACACCTTC. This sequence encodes CASSPDLSGYTF.

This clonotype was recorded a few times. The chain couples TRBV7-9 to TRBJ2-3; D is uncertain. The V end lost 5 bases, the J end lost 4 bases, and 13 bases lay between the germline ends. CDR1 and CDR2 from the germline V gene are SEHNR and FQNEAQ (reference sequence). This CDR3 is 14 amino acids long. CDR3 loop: CASSPSVLPDTQYF. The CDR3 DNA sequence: TGTGCCAGCAGCCCCTCTGTACTCCCAGATACGCAGTATTTT.

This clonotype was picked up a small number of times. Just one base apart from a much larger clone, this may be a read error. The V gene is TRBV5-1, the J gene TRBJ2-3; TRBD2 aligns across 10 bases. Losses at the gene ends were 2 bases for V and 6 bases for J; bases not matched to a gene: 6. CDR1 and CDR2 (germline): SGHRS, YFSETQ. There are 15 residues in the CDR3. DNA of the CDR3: TGCGCCAGCAGCTTCACAGCGGGGGGGCACGATACGCAGTATTTT. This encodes CASSFTAGGHDTQYF.